The 2 T cell receptor beta chains listed next were all sequenced from one sample in a study of blood T cell repertoires in COVID-19. Clones were sequenced by immunoSEQ multiplex PCR, and TCRdb holds only the in-frame ones, with some missing. The sample holds 60,000 or so clones, approximately 92% seen once. Sequenced input: peripheral blood. Receptors originate from a human donor with active COVID-19. The donor label of this sample is uncertain.

The rearrangement joins TRBV10-3 to TRBJ2-3, with 7 bases lining up with TRBD1. There are 15 residues in the CDR3. The germline CDR1 and CDR2 sequences are ENHRY and SYGVKD. Germline trimming cut 6 bases from V and 5 bases from J; bases unmatched to any gene: 11. The CDR3 is CAIRITPGTEDTQYF. CDR3 sequence (DNA): TGTGCCATCAGAATTACCCCTGGGACAGAAGATACGCAGTATTTT.

This sequence joins TRBV4-2 and TRBJ2-1; TRBD2 aligns across 8 bases. The CDR3 sequence is 16 residues long. The V and J ends lost 4 bases and 8 bases, in that order; junction bases with no gene match: 13. The germline gives CDR1 LGHNA, CDR2 YNFKEQ. This chain's CDR3 is CASSLRTGGAGDEQFF. The CDR3 DNA reads as TGTGCCAGCAGCCTAAGAACCGGGGGGGCCGGGGATGAGCAGTTCTTC.